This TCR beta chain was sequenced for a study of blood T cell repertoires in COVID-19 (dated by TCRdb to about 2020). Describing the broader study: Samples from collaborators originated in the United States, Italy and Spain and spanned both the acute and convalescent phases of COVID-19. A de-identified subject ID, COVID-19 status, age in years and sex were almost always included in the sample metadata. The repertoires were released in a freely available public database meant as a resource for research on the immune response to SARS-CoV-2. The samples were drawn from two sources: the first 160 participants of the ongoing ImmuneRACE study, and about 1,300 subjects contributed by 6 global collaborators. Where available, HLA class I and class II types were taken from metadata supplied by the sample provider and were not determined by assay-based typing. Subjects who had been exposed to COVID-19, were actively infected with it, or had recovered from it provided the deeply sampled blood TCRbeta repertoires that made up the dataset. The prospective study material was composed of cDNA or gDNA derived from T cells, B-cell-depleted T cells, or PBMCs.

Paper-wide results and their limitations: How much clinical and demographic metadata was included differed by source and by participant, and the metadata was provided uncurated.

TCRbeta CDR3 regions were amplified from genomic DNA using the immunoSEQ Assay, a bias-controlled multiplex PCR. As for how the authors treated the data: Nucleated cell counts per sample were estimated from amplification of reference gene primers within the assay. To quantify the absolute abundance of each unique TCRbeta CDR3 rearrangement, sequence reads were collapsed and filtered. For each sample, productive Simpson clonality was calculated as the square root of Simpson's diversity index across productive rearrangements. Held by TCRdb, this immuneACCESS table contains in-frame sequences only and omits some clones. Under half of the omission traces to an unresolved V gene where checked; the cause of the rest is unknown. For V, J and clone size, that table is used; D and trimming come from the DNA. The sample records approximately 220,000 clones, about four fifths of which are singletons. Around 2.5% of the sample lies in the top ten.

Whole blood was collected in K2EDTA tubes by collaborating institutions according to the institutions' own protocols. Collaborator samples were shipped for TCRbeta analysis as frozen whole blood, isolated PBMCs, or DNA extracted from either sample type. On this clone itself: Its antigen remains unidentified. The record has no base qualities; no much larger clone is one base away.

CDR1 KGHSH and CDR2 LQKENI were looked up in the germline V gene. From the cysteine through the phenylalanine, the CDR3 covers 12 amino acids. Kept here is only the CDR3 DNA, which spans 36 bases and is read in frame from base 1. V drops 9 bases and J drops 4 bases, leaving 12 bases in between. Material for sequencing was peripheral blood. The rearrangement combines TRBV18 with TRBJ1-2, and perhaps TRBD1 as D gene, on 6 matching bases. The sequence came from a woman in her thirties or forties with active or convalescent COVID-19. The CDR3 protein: CASYRDGYGYTF. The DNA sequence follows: TGTGCCAGTTACAGGGATGGCTATGGCTACACCTTC.